This TCR beta chain was identified in a study of shared clonotypes between healthy human individuals. V was trimmed by 4 bases and J by 0 bases, leaving 12 bases between them. Per germline, CDR1 SGHNT and CDR2 YYREEE (reference sequence). The CDR3 runs to 15 residues. Deep-level assay runs were performed. Ten immunoSEQ deep assay plates served to sequence unsorted PBMC DNA. How the authors handled the data: ImmunoSEQ output held junction-only sequences without quality scores, so filtering differed. The protocol was immunoSEQ multiplex PCR, while the TCRdb copy is restricted to in-frame clones and leaves out a portion. V and J calls and clone size are copied from that table; D and trimming were computed from the DNA. The sample has 520,000 or so clones; around 79% are singletons.

The sequenced material came from PBMCs. This TCR was sampled from a woman in her 40s in good health. Some clones in this sample may be carry-over from other donors' samples. This chain connects TRBV5-4 to TRBJ2-3; TRBD2 is a possible D gene (6 bases). CDR3: CASSRAGTSTDTQYF. CDR3 nucleotide sequence: TGTGCCAGCAGCCGCGCCGGGACTAGCACAGATACGCAGTATTTT.